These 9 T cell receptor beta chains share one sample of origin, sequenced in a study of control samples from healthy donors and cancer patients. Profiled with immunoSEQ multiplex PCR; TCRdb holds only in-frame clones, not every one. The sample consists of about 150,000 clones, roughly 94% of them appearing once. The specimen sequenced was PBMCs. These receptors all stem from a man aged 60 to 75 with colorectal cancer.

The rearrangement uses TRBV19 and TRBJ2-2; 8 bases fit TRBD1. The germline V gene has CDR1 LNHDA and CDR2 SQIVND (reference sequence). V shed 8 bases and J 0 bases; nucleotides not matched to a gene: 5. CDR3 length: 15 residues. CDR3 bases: TGTGCCAGTTGTCCAGGGGGCTCGAACACCGGGGAGCTGTTTTTT. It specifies CASCPGGSNTGELFF. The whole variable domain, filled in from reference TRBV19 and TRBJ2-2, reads DGGITQSPKYLFRKEGQNVTLSCEQNLNHDAMYWYRQDPGQGLRLIYYSQIVNDFQKGDIAEGYSVSREKKESFPLTVTSAQKNPTAFYLCASCPGGSNTGELFFGEGSRLTVL.

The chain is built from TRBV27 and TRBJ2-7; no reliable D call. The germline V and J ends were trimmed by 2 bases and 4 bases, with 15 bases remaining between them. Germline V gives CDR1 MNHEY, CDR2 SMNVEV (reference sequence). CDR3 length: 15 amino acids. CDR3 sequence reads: CASSLGDTVTYEQYF. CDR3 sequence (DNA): TGTGCCAGCAGTTTAGGAGACACAGTTACATACGAGCAGTACTTC.

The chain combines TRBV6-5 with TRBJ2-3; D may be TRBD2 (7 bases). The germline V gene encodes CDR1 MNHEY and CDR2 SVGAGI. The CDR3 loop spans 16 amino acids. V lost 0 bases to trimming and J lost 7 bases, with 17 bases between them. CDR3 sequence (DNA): TGTGCCAGCAGTTACTCGAGGAGGGGGGGTGGATATACGCAGTATTTT. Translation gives CASSYSRRGGGYTQYF.

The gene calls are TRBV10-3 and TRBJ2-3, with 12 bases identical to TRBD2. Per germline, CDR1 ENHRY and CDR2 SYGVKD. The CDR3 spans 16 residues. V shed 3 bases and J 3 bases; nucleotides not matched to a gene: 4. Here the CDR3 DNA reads TGTGCCATCAGTGACTCGACTAGCGGGGGAACAGATACGCAGTATTTT. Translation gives CAISDSTSGGTDTQYF.

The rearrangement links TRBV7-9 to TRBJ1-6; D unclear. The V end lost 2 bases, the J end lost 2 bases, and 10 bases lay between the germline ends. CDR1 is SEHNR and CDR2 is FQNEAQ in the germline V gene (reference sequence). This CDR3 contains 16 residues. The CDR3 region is CASSLSSRAYNSPLHF. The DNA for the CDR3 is TGTGCCAGCAGCTTAAGCTCCAGAGCCTATAATTCACCCCTCCACTTT.

The CDR3 coding sequence is TGTGCCAGCAGTTCCTATGCGGCCCGTGGCTACACCTTC. This gives the protein CASSSYAARGYTF. The chain recombines TRBV25-1 with TRBJ1-2, with no clear D. This CDR3 comprises 13 residues. V lost 5 bases to trimming and J lost 7 bases, with 14 bases between them. Germline V lookup: CDR1 MGHDK, CDR2 SYGVNS.

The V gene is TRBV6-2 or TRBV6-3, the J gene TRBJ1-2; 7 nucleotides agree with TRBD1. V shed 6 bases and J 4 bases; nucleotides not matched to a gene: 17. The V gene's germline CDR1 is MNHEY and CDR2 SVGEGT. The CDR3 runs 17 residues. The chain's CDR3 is CASSLSGQLHPPYGYTF. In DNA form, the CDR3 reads TGTGCCAGCAGCTTGTCGGGACAGCTTCATCCACCCTATGGCTACACCTTC.

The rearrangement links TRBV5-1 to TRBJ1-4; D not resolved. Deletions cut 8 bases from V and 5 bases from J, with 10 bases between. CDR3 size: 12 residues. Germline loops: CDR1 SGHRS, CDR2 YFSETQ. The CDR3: CARRPQNEKLFF. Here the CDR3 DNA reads TGCGCCAGAAGACCCCAAAATGAAAAACTGTTTTTT.

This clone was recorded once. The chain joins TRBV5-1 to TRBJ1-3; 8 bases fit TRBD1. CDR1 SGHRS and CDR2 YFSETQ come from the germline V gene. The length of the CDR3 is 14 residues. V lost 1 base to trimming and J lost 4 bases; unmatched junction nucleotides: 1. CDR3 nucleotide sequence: TGCGCCAGCAGCTTGAGACAGGGGGGAAACACCATATATTTT. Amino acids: CASSLRQGGNTIYF.